This entry lists 26 T cell receptor beta chains sequenced from one sample in a study of T-cell memory formation after mild COVID-19 (dated by TCRdb to about 2021). Library preparation was by 5' RACE. The sequencing machine was an Illumina NovaSeq 6000. TCRdb ran its own pipeline on the public reads, namely fastp trimming at Q25 and MiXCR clone calling, and kept in-frame beta chains. Records with the same CDR3 protein are collapsed into one entry carrying the most frequent genes and DNA. Recorded for this sample are about half a million distinct CDR3 sequences; around a sixth of them occurred a single time. Around an eighth of the sample is taken by the ten largest. Sequences were obtained from PBMCs or a T cell subset sorted from them (not recorded which). All receptors come from an adult woman who had mild COVID-19 (a few samples of this study predate the infection). The sample titles of this study are shuffled in the database, so cell type and time point are left out; the donor was told from shared clones.

This clonotype was detected a few times. J is TRBJ2-1 and V is TRBV20-1; maybe TRBD1 (6 bases). V was clipped by 3 bases and J by 11 bases, with 17 bases between them. Germline CDR1 DFQATT, CDR2 SNEGSKA (reference sequence). The CDR3 is 13 residues long. CDR3 coding DNA: TGCAGTGCTAGTCCCGGACAGATAAAGAAGCAGTTCTTC. Its translation: CSASPGQIKKQFF.

The table lists this clonotype with a count of one. The genes are TRBV2 and TRBJ2-7; TRBD1 matches at 10 bases. The germline V gene encodes CDR1 SNHLY and CDR2 FYNNEI. V was pared by 5 bases and J by 2 bases, with 12 bases of the junction left unmatched. The CDR3 has 17 residues. CDR3 sequence: CASSSPPDRGETYEQYF. CDR3 bases: TGTGCCAGCAGTTCCCCTCCGGACAGGGGGGAAACCTACGAGCAGTACTTC.

This clonotype has more than one count but fewer than ten. The rearrangement links TRBV29-1 to TRBJ2-1; a possible D gene is TRBD1 (6 bases). V dropped 1 base and J dropped 12 bases, with 22 bases sitting between them. There are 15 residues in the CDR3. Germline CDR1 is SQVTM and CDR2 is ANQGSEA. CDR3 sequence (DNA): TGCAGCGTTGAAGGACAGGTTCCGCCTTATGTTGGGCAGTTCTTC. Its protein product is CSVEGQVPPYVGQFF.

This sequence joins TRBV7-8 and TRBJ1-5; D might be TRBD1 (6 bases). CDR1 is SGHVS and CDR2 is FQNEAQ in the germline V gene. The ends were cut back, 2 bases at V and 4 bases at J, with 15 bases in the middle. This CDR3 is built from 16 residues. Written as DNA, the CDR3 is TGTGCCAGCAGCTTAAGTTTGGACAGCTTAAATCAGCCCCAGCATTTT. Its protein product is CASSLSLDSLNQPQHF.

This clonotype was detected many times. Here the CDR3 reads CASSIQGQGYEQYF. The CDR3 DNA follows: TGTGCCAGTAGTATACAAGGACAGGGCTACGAGCAGTACTTC. V usage is TRBV19 and J usage is TRBJ2-7; TRBD1 aligns across 8 bases. The CDR3 is 14 amino acids. V lost 2 bases and J lost 3; bases outside the gene matches: 3. Germline values: CDR1 LNHDA, CDR2 SQIVND (reference sequence). Variable domain in full (rest from reference TRBV19 and TRBJ2-7): DGGITQSPKYLFRKEGQNVTLSCEQNLNHDAMYWYRQDPGQGLRLIYYSQIVNDFQKGDIAEGYSVSREKKESFPLTVTSAQKNPTAFYLCASSIQGQGYEQYFGPGTRLTVT.

A few counts support this clonotype. V gene TRBV11-2 combines with J gene TRBJ2-2, with TRBD2 identical over 14 bases. The junction had 7 bases not matched to a gene; V was cut back by 10 bases and J by 0 bases. Germline V gene lookup returns CDR1 SGHAT and CDR2 FQNNGV. The CDR3 runs 17 residues. The CDR3 region is CATRGLAGGSNTGELFF. CDR3 in DNA: TGTGCCACCCGAGGACTAGCGGGGGGTTCGAACACCGGGGAGCTGTTTTTT.

This chain links TRBV14 with TRBJ2-7, with TRBD1 identical over 9 bases. CDR1 is SGHDN and CDR2 is FVKESK in the germline V gene. Germline trimming cut 2 bases from V and 4 bases from J; bases unmatched to any gene: 15. The CDR3 has 18 amino acids. CDR3 sequence: CASSQPRDRARGPYEQYF. The CDR3 bases are TGTGCCAGCAGCCAACCTCGGGACAGGGCCAGAGGGCCATACGAGCAGTACTTC.

The rearrangement joins TRBV7-3 to TRBJ1-6; D is ambiguous. Germline V gene data show CDR1 as SGHTA and CDR2 as FQGTGA. The CDR3 has 15 amino acids. Trimming left V 1 base short and J 3 bases short, with 7 bases between. The CDR3 sequence: CASSLRERYNSPLHF. Here the CDR3 DNA reads TGTGCCAGCAGCTTAAGGGAACGCTATAATTCACCCCTCCACTTT.

V gene TRBV6-6 combines with J gene TRBJ2-7; possible D gene TRBD1, 5 bases. Germline V gene data show CDR1 as MNHNY and CDR2 as SVGAGI (reference sequence). Trimming pared 7 bases from V and 2 bases from J, leaving 15 bases between. This CDR3 is 14 amino acids long. CDR3 sequence reads: CASTYQGFAYEQYF. The CDR3 region has the DNA TGTGCCAGCACCTATCAGGGATTCGCCTACGAGCAGTACTTC.

The chain employs TRBV24-1 and TRBJ1-2; a possible D gene is TRBD1 (6 bases). Looked up from germline, CDR1 is KGHDR and CDR2 is SFDVKD. V was cut by 3 bases and J by 2 bases, with 9 bases left in between. This CDR3 has 14 residues. The CDR3 reads CATSDPGANYGYTF. The CDR3 bases are TGTGCCACCAGTGATCCGGGGGCCAACTATGGCTACACCTTC.

The chain carries TRBV24-1 and TRBJ2-7; unclear D gene. V dropped 4 bases and J dropped 5 bases, with 17 bases sitting between them. Germline loops: CDR1 KGHDR, CDR2 SFDVKD. This CDR3 is built from 15 residues. The CDR3 DNA sequence: TGTGCCACCAGTGACCCACGAGGACCCGGCAACGAGCAGTACTTC. This sequence encodes CATSDPRGPGNEQYF.

This clonotype has a count of ten or more. The chain has TRBV5-1 and TRBJ2-3; TRBD1 matches 7 bases. The CDR3 spans 15 residues. V shed 5 bases, J shed 0 bases, and the junction held 6 bases outside the gene matches. Germline V gene sequence: CDR1 SGHRS, CDR2 YFSETQ. CDR3 loop: CASSRDRDSTDTQYF. The CDR3 nucleotides read TGCGCCAGCAGTAGAGACAGGGATAGCACAGATACGCAGTATTTT. The variable domain in full, with the rest retrieved from reference TRBV5-1 and TRBJ2-3, is KAGVTQTPRYLIKTRGQQVTLSCSPISGHRSVSWYQQTPGQGLQFLFEYFSETQRNKGNFPGRFSGRQFSNSRSEMNVSTLELGDSALYLCASSRDRDSTDTQYFGPGTRLTVL.

The sample holds many counts of this clonotype. The chain has TRBV7-6 and TRBJ2-1; tentatively, D is TRBD1 or TRBD2 (5 bases each). V gave up 3 bases and J gave up 0 bases, with 9 bases separating them. There are 15 residues in the CDR3. Per the germline V gene, CDR1 is SGHVS and CDR2 is FNYEAQ. CDR3 protein: CASSFPGSSYNEQFF. The CDR3 nucleotides are TGTGCCAGCAGCTTCCCAGGGAGCTCCTACAATGAGCAGTTCTTC.

This clonotype turned up a few times. The V call is TRBV5-1, the J call TRBJ2-7, with D perhaps given as TRBD1 or TRBD2 (5 bases each). CDR1 and CDR2 (germline): SGHRS, YFSETQ. The V gene lost 5 bases and the J gene lost 2 bases, with 14 bases spanning the gap. There are 14 residues in the CDR3. CDR3 sequence reads: CASSNQGTTYEQYF. The CDR3, as DNA: TGCGCCAGCAGTAATCAAGGGACGACCTACGAGCAGTACTTC. The complete variable domain, with remaining parts taken from reference TRBV5-1 and TRBJ2-7, reads KAGVTQTPRYLIKTRGQQVTLSCSPISGHRSVSWYQQTPGQGLQFLFEYFSETQRNKGNFPGRFSGRQFSNSRSEMNVSTLELGDSALYLCASSNQGTTYEQYFGPGTRLTVT.

This clonotype has just a few counts. The chain joins TRBV7-2 to TRBJ1-5, with 7 bases lining up with TRBD1. Trimming took 5 bases from V and 7 from J; bases not matched to a gene: 5. The CDR3 loop spans 13 amino acids. CDR1 and CDR2 (germline): SGHTA, FQGNSA. The CDR3 is CASSGDRVQPQHF. CDR3 coding DNA: TGTGCCAGCAGCGGGGACAGAGTCCAGCCCCAGCATTTT.

Only a few counts were recorded for this clonotype. CDR3 nucleotide sequence: TGTGCCAGCAGCCCGGGACGTTTGGGTTCACCCCTCCACTTT. Protein product: CASSPGRLGSPLHF. The genes are TRBV12-3 or TRBV12-4 and TRBJ1-6, with a tentative D call TRBD1 (5 bases). The CDR3 extends over 14 amino acids. V was cut by 6 bases and J by 9 bases, with 15 bases left in between.

The CDR3 loop reads CASAGVPYGYTF. Here the CDR3 DNA reads TGTGCCAGCGCAGGGGTTCCCTATGGCTACACCTTC. V and J are TRBV12-3 or TRBV12-4 and TRBJ1-2; D is possibly TRBD1 (6 bases). CDR3 size: 12 residues. V was cut by 8 bases and J by 4 bases, with 11 bases left in between.

The chain combines TRBV28 with TRBJ2-7, with 7 bases aligning to TRBD1. Germline lookup yields CDR1 MDHEN and CDR2 SYDVKM. This CDR3 has 15 amino acids. V lost 2 bases to trimming and J lost 3 bases; unmatched junction nucleotides: 7. The CDR3 loop reads CASSLGTTGDYEQYF. CDR3 bases: TGTGCCAGCAGTTTAGGGACAACAGGGGACTACGAGCAGTACTTC.

The chain employs TRBV20-1 and TRBJ1-1; 7 bases match TRBD1. Germline V gene sequence: CDR1 DFQATT, CDR2 SNEGSKA (reference sequence). V trimming: 4 bases; J trimming: 2 bases; junction bases outside the gene matches: 7. This CDR3 has 14 residues. The CDR3 loop is CSANDDRVNTEAFF. The CDR3 coding sequence is TGCAGTGCTAATGACGACAGGGTTAACACTGAAGCTTTCTTT.

This clonotype was counted between two and nine times. The junction departs from germline at one end; a sequencing error may be responsible. The genes are TRBV4-1 and TRBJ1-1; D gene ambiguous. CDR1 and CDR2 (germline): MGHRA, YSYEKL. The CDR3 is 13 residues long. The CDR3 protein is CASRQEGNTEAFF. The CDR3 bases are TGCGCCAGCAGACAAGAGGGGAACACTGAAGCTTTCTTT.

The J gene is TRBJ2-1, the V gene TRBV10-3, with 9 bases matching TRBD1. Trimming took 6 bases from V and 9 from J; bases not matched to a gene: 18. Germline CDR1 and CDR2: ENHRY and SYGVKD. CDR3 length: 17 amino acids. The CDR3 DNA sequence: TGTGCCATCAGAAGTCCCGGGACAGGGTTTGGGTTTGGTGAGCAGTTCTTC. Translation: CAIRSPGTGFGFGEQFF.

The V call is TRBV4-1, the J call TRBJ1-1, with D tentatively TRBD1 (6 bases). V lost 5 bases and J 2 bases, leaving 12 bases between the germline ends. There are 14 residues in the CDR3. Germline CDR1 MGHRA, CDR2 YSYEKL. This CDR3 reads CASSTRDINTEAFF. DNA of the CDR3: TGCGCCAGCAGCACCCGGGACATCAACACTGAAGCTTTCTTT.

Only a few counts were recorded for this clonotype. CDR3 amino acids: CATSWAGEDTQYF. CDR3 DNA sequence: TGTGCCACCAGTTGGGCGGGGGAAGATACGCAGTATTTT. The rearrangement uses TRBV24-1 and TRBJ2-3; 7 bases are a match to TRBD2. Germline CDR1 is KGHDR and CDR2 is SFDVKD. The CDR3 is 13 amino acids. V was pared by 6 bases and J by 5 bases, with 4 bases of the junction left unmatched.

This clonotype was found many times. The CDR3 loop reads CATASGERQYF. In DNA, the CDR3 is TGTGCCACCGCCTCGGGGGAACGGCAGTACTTC. V and J are TRBV24-1 and TRBJ2-7; weak D call: TRBD2 (6 bases). Germline assignment: CDR1 KGHDR and CDR2 SFDVKD. Trimming left V 9 bases short and J 9 bases short, with 14 bases between. The CDR3 consists of 11 residues.

This clonotype was counted at least ten times. CDR3 in DNA: TGCGCCAGCAGCTTGGGCACAGGGTCCTACAATGAGCAGTTCTTC. Translating it yields CASSLGTGSYNEQFF. The V gene is TRBV5-1, the J gene TRBJ2-1; weak D call: TRBD1 (6 bases). This CDR3 is built from 15 residues. CDR1 is SGHRS, CDR2 YFSETQ, per germline. V lost 0 bases and J 1 base, leaving 8 bases between the germline ends.

This clonotype was counted a few times. The J gene is TRBJ2-3, the V gene TRBV20-1; 9 bases are shared with TRBD1. CDR1 is DFQATT, CDR2 SNEGSKA, per germline (reference sequence). Trimming took 4 bases from V and 1 from J; bases not matched to a gene: 6. This CDR3 spans 15 amino acids. The CDR3 spells CSAKGRDRGTDTQYF. The CDR3 nucleotides read TGCAGTGCTAAGGGCCGGGACAGGGGCACAGATACGCAGTATTTT.